Given below is one T cell receptor (beta chain) in context. The germline CDR1 and CDR2 sequences are SGHNT and YYREEE (reference sequence). The CDR3 has 13 amino acids. V gave up 7 bases and J gave up 2 bases, with 9 bases separating them. The data are from a study of T cell changes during pregnancy in multiple sclerosis. Data came from immunoSEQ multiplex PCR; TCRdb stores just in-frame clones and leaves some out. This sample carries around 43,000 clones, nearly 90% of them seen once, and the ten largest clones take approximately 1.3%. This clonotype originated in a female donor with multiple sclerosis, enrolled in a pregnancy study. The chain couples TRBV5-4 to TRBJ2-2; D might be TRBD1 (5 bases). The sample here was CD4+ T cells from peripheral blood mononuclear cells, taken in the first trimester of pregnancy. As DNA, the CDR3 is TGTGCCAGCGACAGAGATAACACCGGGGAGCTGTTTTTT. It encodes CASDRDNTGELFF.